This is a list of T cell receptor beta chains from one sample in a study of beta chain features in type 1 diabetes. Sequencing was performed with immunoSEQ multiplex PCR; in TCRdb, only in-frame clones are kept and a portion is missing. Of roughly 450,000 clones in the sample, 10% to 12% were seen once. The source material was naive CD4+ T cells from blood. Every receptor here comes from a young woman in good health. CDR3s include the opening cysteine and the closing phenylalanine or tryptophan. Fields, in order: D gene, J gene, V gene, clone size, CDR3 protein, CDR3 DNA. The D gene is left open where the match is weak. Clone size is stated in some rows and not others, as once, few, many or a class when expanded.

TRBD1 TRBJ1-2 TRBV27 - CASGRTGINGYTF TGTGCCAGCGGGAGGACAGGGATAAATGGCTACACCTTC
- TRBJ2-7 TRBV15 - CATSREHFYEQYF TGTGCCACCAGCAGAGAGCACTTCTACGAGCAGTACTTC
- TRBJ2-7 TRBV9 few CASSVGDGQDSYEQYF TGTGCCAGCAGCGTAGGAGATGGGCAGGACTCCTACGAGCAGTACTTC
TRBD2 TRBJ2-3 TRBV6-1 once CASRTSGATDTQYF TGTGCCAGCAGAACTAGCGGGGCCACAGATACGCAGTATTTT
- TRBJ2-7 TRBV7-2 - CASSLGGNEAYEQYF TGTGCCAGCAGCTTAGGCGGAAACGAGGCATACGAGCAGTACTTC
TRBD2 TRBJ2-2 TRBV5-4 - CASSLALAGSTGELFF TGTGCCAGCAGCTTGGCACTAGCGGGAAGCACCGGGGAGCTGTTTTTT
- TRBJ2-3 TRBV25-1 many CASSDVRVDTQYF TGTGCCAGCAGTGATGTAAGGGTAGATACGCAGTATTTT
- TRBJ2-5 TRBV7-3 few CASSLSGSEETQYF TGTGCCAGCAGCTTATCCGGGAGTGAGGAGACCCAGTACTTC
- TRBJ2-3 TRBV7-2 - CASSLGGSRPDTQYF TGTGCCAGCAGCTTAGGGGGGAGCCGGCCAGATACGCAGTATTTT
- TRBJ1-2 TRBV7-2 few CASSIEQEDGYTF TGTGCCAGCAGTATCGAACAGGAGGATGGCTACACCTTC
TRBD2 TRBJ2-3 TRBV7-8 - CASSVAGHRTDTQYF TGTGCCAGCAGCGTAGCGGGACATAGGACAGATACGCAGTATTTT
TRBD2 TRBJ2-7 TRBV19 few CASSTQTSGSYEQYF TGTGCCAGTAGTACCCAGACTAGCGGGAGCTACGAGCAGTACTTC
- TRBJ1-5 TRBV18 - CASSPGESQPQHF TGTGCCAGCTCACCGGGGGAGAGTCAGCCCCAGCATTTT
- TRBJ2-6 TRBV6-6 - CAISGANVLTF TGTGCCATCTCTGGGGCCAACGTCCTGACTTTC
TRBD2 TRBJ2-5 TRBV5-1 - CASSSNSGRVRETQYF TGCGCCAGCAGCTCCAACAGCGGGAGAGTTCGAGAGACCCAGTACTTC
- TRBJ2-5 TRBV7-9 - CASSLAGPWGETQYF TGTGCCAGCAGCTTAGCAGGGCCCTGGGGCGAGACCCAGTACTTC
TRBD1 TRBJ1-2 TRBV30 many CAWSAGTGGHGYTF TGTGCCTGGAGTGCCGGGACAGGGGGCCATGGCTACACCTTC
- TRBJ2-1 TRBV6-6 - CASSFLGNEQFF TGTGCCAGCAGTTTCTTGGGCAATGAGCAGTTCTTC
- TRBJ2-4 TRBV21-1 - CASKSSQGRDIQYF TGTGCCAGCAAAAGCAGTCAGGGTCGGGACATTCAGTACTTC
TRBD1 TRBJ2-1 TRBV5-1 - CASSPTGQGYNEQFF TGCGCCAGCAGTCCAACGGGACAGGGCTACAATGAGCAGTTCTTC
- TRBJ1-2 TRBV2 few CASSGDGYTF TGTGCCAGTTCAGGGGATGGCTACACCTTC
- TRBJ2-1 TRBV7-7 - CASSRGLGVREQFF TGTGCCAGCAGCCGGGGACTGGGCGTACGGGAGCAGTTCTTC
TRBD2 TRBJ2-1 TRBV28 few CASSTPGLARHNEQFF TGTGCCAGCAGTACACCGGGACTAGCGCGTCACAATGAGCAGTTCTTC
TRBD2 TRBJ2-5 TRBV19 - CASSMLAGREQETQYF TGTGCCAGTAGTATGCTAGCGGGGAGGGAACAAGAGACCCAGTACTTC
- TRBJ2-3 TRBV4-1 few CASSQLGFADTQYF TGCGCCAGCAGCCAACTGGGGTTTGCAGATACGCAGTATTTT
- TRBJ2-3 TRBV2 - CASTSDTDTQYF TGTGCCAGCACCAGCGACACAGATACGCAGTATTTT
- TRBJ1-4 TRBV4-2 - CASSQDLETTNEKLFF TGTGCCAGCAGCCAAGATCTGGAGACAACTAATGAAAAACTGTTTTTT
TRBD2 TRBJ2-7 TRBV6-5 - CASSYPGTRNEQYF TGTGCCAGCAGTTACCCGGGGACTAGGAACGAGCAGTACTTC
- TRBJ1-1 TRBV29-1 - CSVEPRGNTEAFF TGCAGCGTTGAGCCCAGGGGGAACACTGAAGCTTTCTTT
TRBD1 TRBJ1-2 TRBV18 few CASSPGTGIYGYTF TGTGCCAGCTCACCAGGGACAGGGATCTATGGCTACACCTTC
TRBD2 TRBJ2-7 TRBV25-1 - CASTPSGRGGYEQYF TGTGCCAGCACTCCTAGCGGGAGGGGGGGCTACGAGCAGTACTTC
TRBD1 TRBJ2-3 TRBV15 few CATSGGARTGGGDTQYF TGTGCCACCAGCGGGGGAGCTAGGACAGGGGGAGGAGATACGCAGTATTTT
- TRBJ2-7 TRBV7-9 - CASSYGTTYEQYF TGTGCCAGCAGCTACGGGACAACCTACGAGCAGTACTTC
TRBD1 TRBJ1-2 TRBV29-1 - CSETTGTGPYGYTF TGCAGCGAGACCACCGGGACAGGGCCTTATGGCTACACCTTC
- TRBJ2-3 TRBV7-9 - CASSLPQLGQGTDTQYF TGTGCCAGCAGCCTACCCCAACTTGGGCAGGGCACAGATACGCAGTATTTT
- TRBJ2-3 TRBV28 - CASSLRGPTDTQYF TGTGCCAGCAGTTTAAGGGGCCCAACAGATACGCAGTATTTT
- TRBJ2-2 TRBV28 few CASRSGQPTGELFF TGTGCCAGCAGATCTGGACAGCCCACCGGGGAGCTGTTTTTT
- TRBJ1-1 TRBV7-9 - CASSPLLGRAEAFF TGTGCCAGCAGCCCCCTGCTGGGGCGCGCTGAAGCTTTCTTT
- TRBJ1-3 TRBV7-2 few CASSPTAGNTIYF TGTGCCAGCAGCCCGACAGCGGGAAACACCATATATTTT
- TRBJ1-2 TRBV2 - CASSEAPSGYTF TGTGCCAGCAGTGAAGCCCCATCGGGCTACACCTTC
- TRBJ1-2 TRBV2 - CASSYVNNYGYTF TGTGCCAGCAGCTATGTGAATAACTATGGCTACACCTTC
- TRBJ2-1 TRBV29-1 few CSVQAQYNEQFF TGCAGCGTTCAAGCGCAATACAATGAGCAGTTCTTC
- TRBJ2-6 TRBV4-1 - CASSPGPRGNSGANVLTF TGCGCCAGCAGCCCGGGCCCTCGGGGAAACTCTGGGGCCAACGTCCTGACTTTC
- TRBJ2-1 TRBV6-5 - CASSHRDTGEQFF TGTGCCAGCAGCCACCGGGACACCGGAGAGCAGTTCTTC
- TRBJ2-3 TRBV23-1 few CASTFNRRRPDTQYF TGCGCCAGCACCTTCAATCGTAGGAGGCCAGATACGCAGTATTTT
- TRBJ2-3 TRBV20-1 few CSAQTSDTQYF TGCAGTGCGCAGACATCGGATACGCAGTATTTT
- TRBJ2-2 TRBV13 - CASSLAEGRRNTGELFF TGTGCCAGCAGCTTAGCTGAGGGACGGCGGAACACCGGGGAGCTGTTTTTT
- TRBJ1-4 TRBV28 few CASSSSQKGLFF TGTGCCAGCAGTTCCTCCCAAAAGGGACTGTTTTTT